The 24 T cell receptor beta chains in this list originate from one sample, sequenced in a study of T cell repertoires in cytomegalovirus infection. TCRdb fed the reads into MiXCR, producing one record per CDR3 protein. The sample has about 890,000 distinct CDR3 sequences; roughly 30% are singletons. These receptors' targets are unknown. This specimen was cultured CD8+ T cells from PBMCs, taken from culture after CMV antigen stimulation. The receptors derive from a human donor in good health (CMV status not recorded). Some clones in this sample may be carry-over from other donors' samples.

In this sample, this clonotype turned up many times. J is TRBJ2-2 and V is TRBV7-3; D gene ambiguous. Germline V CDR1 and CDR2: SGHTA, FQGTGA. There are 14 residues in the CDR3. V was pared by 5 bases and J by 0 bases, with 7 bases between. CDR3 sequence: CASSHGPNTGELFF. DNA for the CDR3: TGTGCCAGCAGCCACGGGCCGAACACCGGGGAGCTGTTTTTT.

This clonotype was counted only a few times. V gene TRBV6-6 combines with J gene TRBJ2-7; D not resolved. This CDR3 contains 13 residues. Germline V CDR1 and CDR2: MNHNY, SVGAGI (reference sequence). The ends were cut back, 4 bases at V and 2 bases at J, with 9 bases in the middle. In DNA, the CDR3 is TGTGCCAGCAGTTTGAACCGAGCCTACGAGCAGTACGTC. It is translated as CASSLNRAYEQYV.

The chain carries TRBV24-1 and TRBJ2-5; possibly TRBD1 for D (6 bases). This CDR3 contains 17 residues. V shed 4 bases and J shed 3 bases, with 20 bases lying between them. CDR1 is KGHDR, CDR2 SFDVKD, per germline. The CDR3 sequence: CATSDSYGQKPKETQYF. The CDR3, as DNA: TGTGCCACCAGTGACTCCTACGGACAGAAGCCTAAAGAGACCCAGTACTTC.

This clonotype showed up just a few times. This rearrangement joins TRBV7-2 to TRBJ1-2; D unresolved. The length of the CDR3 is 12 residues. Trimming removed 5 bases at V and 2 bases at J, with 6 bases between. Germline V gene sequence: CDR1 SGHTA, CDR2 FQGNSA. The DNA for the CDR3 is TGTGCCAGCAGCCCGCACAACTATGGCTACACCTTC. It translates to CASSPHNYGYTF.

The chain links TRBV19 to TRBJ2-1; D possibly matches TRBD1 or TRBD2 (6 bases each). Per germline, CDR1 LNHDA and CDR2 SQIVND (reference sequence). The CDR3 loop spans 13 amino acids. Trimming took 8 bases from V and 3 from J, leaving 11 bases between them. CDR3 in DNA: TGTGCCAGTGGTGAGGGGGGCTACAATGAGCAGTTCTTC. It codes for CASGEGGYNEQFF.

The V call is TRBV12-3 or TRBV12-4, the J call TRBJ2-1, with TRBD2 identical over 13 bases. V lost 5 bases and J lost 7; bases outside the gene matches: 8. CDR3 length: 16 residues. In DNA form, the CDR3 reads TGTGCCAGCAGTATAACTAGCGGGGGGGCGGTAAATGAGCAGTTCTTC. Translating gives CASSITSGGAVNEQFF.

This clonotype showed up many times. The chain has TRBV7-9 and TRBJ2-7, with 9 bases that match TRBD1. Germline V gene sequence: CDR1 SEHNR, CDR2 FQNEAQ (reference sequence). Losses at the gene ends were 8 bases for V and 4 bases for J; bases not matched to a gene: 9. The CDR3 has 14 residues. The CDR3 protein is CASVSGTGIYEQYF. The CDR3 DNA follows: TGTGCCAGCGTGAGCGGGACAGGGATTTACGAGCAGTACTTC.

The chain joins TRBV12-3 or TRBV12-4 to TRBJ2-1; D may be TRBD2 (6 bases). V shed 6 bases and J shed 4 bases, with 22 bases lying between them. The CDR3 loop spans 17 amino acids. CDR3 in DNA: TGTGCCAGCAGCGCATACCGACTAGATTCGCTATACAATGAGCAGTTCTTC. Its protein product is CASSAYRLDSLYNEQFF.

This clonotype was recorded only once. No conserved phenylalanine or tryptophan ends this CDR3, so it is likely a read error. The chain links TRBV20-1 to TRBJ2-7, with TRBD1 matching 9 bases. Trimming removed 3 bases from V and 9 bases from J; junction bases left unmatched: 15. CDR3 length equals 15 residues. CDR1 is DFQATT, CDR2 SNEGSKA, per germline (reference sequence). The chain's CDR3 is CSARDRDRVSHGQYY. CDR3 in DNA: TGCAGTGCTAGGGACCGGGACAGGGTATCCCACGGGCAGTACTAC.

The V and J genes are TRBV4-1 and TRBJ2-3; 7 positions match TRBD2. The CDR3 totals 17 residues. Trimming took 4 bases from V and 0 from J; bases not matched to a gene: 10. From germline, CDR1 is MGHRA and CDR2 YSYEKL. CDR3 amino acids: CASSLVGGKRSTDTQYF. CDR3 nucleotide sequence: TGCGCCAGCAGCCTCGTGGGGGGGAAGCGTAGCACAGATACGCAGTATTTT.

This clonotype has only a few counts. The chain employs TRBV7-9 and TRBJ1-5; possibly TRBD1 for D (5 bases). In germline, CDR1 is SEHNR, CDR2 FQNEAQ (reference sequence). V lost 3 bases, J lost 2 bases, and 11 bases lay in between. This CDR3 spans 15 amino acids. The chain's CDR3 is CASSLGEVGNQPQHF. In DNA, the CDR3 is TGTGCCAGCAGCTTGGGGGAGGTCGGCAATCAGCCCCAGCATTTT.

This clonotype occurred many times. V usage is TRBV7-2 and J usage is TRBJ2-5, with 9 bases that match TRBD2. Trimming cost V 4 bases and J 5 bases; bases outside gene matches: 11. The CDR3 length is 16 residues. Germline V gives CDR1 SGHTA, CDR2 FQGNSA. CDR3 in amino acids: CASSSLLSGGTETQYF. In DNA, the CDR3 is TGTGCCAGCAGCTCGCTCCTTAGCGGGGGAACGGAGACCCAGTACTTC.

This clonotype was detected a few times. The chain joins TRBV14 to TRBJ2-7; no clear D gene. CDR3 size: 14 residues. V lost 0 bases and J lost 2, with 8 bases in between. In germline, CDR1 is SGHDN, CDR2 FVKESK. In DNA, the CDR3 is TGTGCCAGCAGCCAAGAAGGGCTTACCTACGAGCAGTACGTC. Amino acids: CASSQEGLTYEQYV.

The chain is built from TRBV27 and TRBJ2-7; 8 bases agree with TRBD1. After removal of 6 bases from V and 5 bases from J, the junction contained 12 bases not matched to a gene. The CDR3 sequence is 15 residues long. Germline loops: CDR1 MNHEY, CDR2 SMNVEV (reference sequence). The CDR3, as DNA: TGTGCCAGCAGCGCCTCGACAGGGGCGAGAGACGAGCAGTACTTC. Residues: CASSASTGARDEQYF.

This clonotype was counted only a few times. The genes are TRBV28 and TRBJ1-4, with 8 nucleotides matching TRBD1. The CDR3 runs to 14 residues. Germline loops: CDR1 MDHEN, CDR2 SYDVKM. V shed 6 bases, J shed 7 bases, and the junction held 7 bases outside the gene matches. This CDR3 is CASSPTGDGEKLFF. The DNA for the CDR3 is TGTGCCAGCAGCCCGACAGGGGACGGTGAAAAACTGTTTTTT. Supplemented by reference TRBV28 and TRBJ1-4, the full variable domain reads DVKVTQSSRYLVKRTGEKVFLECVQDMDHENMFWYRQDPGLGLRLIYFSYDVKMKEKGDIPEGYSVSREKKERFSLILESASTNQTSMYLCASSPTGDGEKLFFGSGTQLSVL.

Written as DNA, the CDR3 is TGTGCTAGTGGTACCCCTCGGGGTTATGAAAAACTGTTTTTT. This encodes CASGTPRGYEKLFF. The gene calls are TRBV12-5 and TRBJ1-4; D unresolved. Germline-derived CDR1 and CDR2 are LGHNT and FRNRAP. V was clipped by 5 bases and J by 6 bases, with 13 bases between them. CDR3 length: 14 residues.

This clonotype was observed at least ten times. The V call is TRBV7-2, the J call TRBJ1-1; D gene uncertain. This CDR3 comprises 12 residues. Trimming removed 5 bases from V and 6 bases from J, with 10 bases in between. Germline CDR1 and CDR2: SGHTA and FQGNSA. CDR3 bases: TGTGCCAGCAGCCCCCCAGGACCTGAAGCTTTCTTT. Its protein product is CASSPPGPEAFF. Based on the CDR3 plus reference TRBV7-2 and TRBJ1-1, the full variable domain is GAGVSQSPSNKVTEKGKDVELRCDPISGHTALYWYRQSLGQGLEFLIYFQGNSAPDKSGLPSDRFSAERTGGSVSTLTIQRTQQEDSAVYLCASSPPGPEAFFGQGTRLTVV.

The genes are TRBV20-1 and TRBJ1-3; no firm D call. Germline V gene sequence: CDR1 DFQATT, CDR2 SNEGSKA (reference sequence). This CDR3 has 15 residues. Trimming removed 1 base from V and 0 bases from J, with 10 bases in between. DNA for the CDR3: TGCAGTGCTAGAGGTATAGGTGACTCTGGAAACACCATATATTTT. Its protein is CSARGIGDSGNTIYF.

This clonotype has only a few counts. The V call is TRBV19, the J call TRBJ2-3; 9 bases are shared with TRBD1. V dropped 3 bases and J dropped 6; count of bases not matched to a gene: 7. Germline CDR1 is LNHDA and CDR2 is SQIVND (reference sequence). The CDR3 is 15 residues long. This chain's CDR3 is CASSIRDRVADTQYF. CDR3 DNA sequence: TGTGCCAGTAGTATCCGGGACAGGGTTGCGGATACGCAGTATTTT.

This clonotype has just a few counts. This sequence joins TRBV2 and TRBJ2-7; 7 nucleotides match TRBD1. The V gene's germline CDR1 is SNHLY and CDR2 FYNNEI. J was trimmed by 7 bases and V by 6 bases; bases with no gene match: 12. The CDR3 runs 14 residues. The CDR3 DNA reads as TGTGCCAGCAGGACCCCAGGACAGGTAGAAGAGCAGTACGTC. Its protein is CASRTPGQVEEQYV.

This clonotype has only a few counts. This rearrangement joins TRBV4-3 to TRBJ2-4; TRBD2 matches 7 bases. Germline values: CDR1 LGHNA, CDR2 YSLEER. V gave up 4 bases and J gave up 0 bases; unmatched junction bases: 3. The CDR3 runs 15 residues. DNA for the CDR3: TGCGCCAGCAGCCCTAGCGGACTAGCCAAAAACATTCAGTACTTC. It translates to CASSPSGLAKNIQYF.

This clonotype was counted a few times. This sequence joins TRBV2 and TRBJ2-1, with TRBD1 matching over 9 bases. CDR1 and CDR2 from the germline V gene are SNHLY and FYNNEI. The CDR3 is made up of 15 amino acids. The junction had 8 bases not matched to a gene; V was cut back by 9 bases and J by 2 bases. The CDR3 nucleotides are TGTGCCAGTGGAAGCCGGGACAGGGCCTACAATGAGCAGTTCTTC. Its protein is CASGSRDRAYNEQFF.

The gene calls are TRBV10-3 and TRBJ1-2; D not resolved. Germline V gives CDR1 ENHRY, CDR2 SYGVKD. CDR3 size: 13 residues. V dropped 1 base and J dropped 6 bases, with 9 bases sitting between them. CDR3 loop: CAISEYSRDGYTF. The CDR3 DNA sequence: TGTGCCATCAGTGAGTACTCCCGAGATGGCTACACCTTC.

The chain joins TRBV7-9 to TRBJ2-1, with D hard to call. This CDR3 spans 16 amino acids. V lost 5 bases and J 3 bases, leaving 17 bases between the germline ends. CDR1 and CDR2 (germline): SEHNR, FQNEAQ (reference sequence). In nucleotides, the CDR3 is TGTGCCAGCAGCCCCCCCCCGGTAGGAGACTACAATGAGCAGTTCTTC. It specifies CASSPPPVGDYNEQFF.